The clone carrying this T cell receptor (beta chain) has just one count. Its antigen is currently unknown. The data were obtained in a study of OX40 agonist ivuxolimab in advanced cancers. The CDR3 consists of 16 residues. Germline V gene data show CDR1 as SGHVS and CDR2 as FNYEAQ. V was pared by 3 bases and J by 7 bases, with 7 bases of the junction left unmatched. No patient had autoimmune disease or received systemic immunosuppression. Study-wide points: The study observed clonal expansion of CD4+ and CD8+ blood T cells by week 6 at 0.1 to 3.0 mg/kg.

The protocol was immunoSEQ multiplex PCR, while the TCRdb copy is restricted to in-frame clones and leaves out a portion. Among 50,000 to 75,000 clones listed, 70% to 90% were seen once. The sample was CD4+ or CD8+ T cells sorted from blood, taken in a trial of the OX40 agonist ivuxolimab. This receptor was obtained from an adult with an advanced solid tumor such as melanoma, head and neck, liver or kidney cancer. V usage is TRBV7-6 and J usage is TRBJ2-2; TRBD2 matches 11 bases. This CDR3 reads CASSLFSGGVNGELFF. The CDR3 nucleotides are TGTGCCAGCAGCTTGTTTAGCGGGGGGGTGAACGGGGAGCTGTTTTTT.